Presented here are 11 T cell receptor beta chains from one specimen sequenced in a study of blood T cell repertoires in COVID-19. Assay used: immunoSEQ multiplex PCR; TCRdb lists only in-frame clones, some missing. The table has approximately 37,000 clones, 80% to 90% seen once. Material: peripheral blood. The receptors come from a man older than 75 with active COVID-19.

In DNA, the CDR3 is TGTGCCAGCAGCTTAGGCGGGACAAGGGCGGGGGTGAGCGGCTACACCTTC. This encodes CASSLGGTRAGVSGYTF. The J gene is TRBJ1-2, the V gene TRBV11-2, with D maybe TRBD1 (6 bases). The CDR3 length is 17 residues. CDR1 and CDR2 (germline): SGHAT, FQNNGV. The germline V and J ends were trimmed by 1 base and 8 bases, with 23 bases remaining between them.

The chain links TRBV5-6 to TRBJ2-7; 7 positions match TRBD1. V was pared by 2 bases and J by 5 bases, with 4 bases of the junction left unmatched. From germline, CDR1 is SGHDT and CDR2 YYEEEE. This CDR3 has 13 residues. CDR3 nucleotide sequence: TGTGCCAGCAGCTTTGGGCAGGGGGACGAGCAGTACTTC. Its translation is CASSFGQGDEQYF.

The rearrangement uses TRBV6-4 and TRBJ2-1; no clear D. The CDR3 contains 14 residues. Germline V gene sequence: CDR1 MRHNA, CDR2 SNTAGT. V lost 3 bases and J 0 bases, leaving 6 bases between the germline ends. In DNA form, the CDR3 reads TGTGCCAGCAGTGAGCGGAGCTCCTACAATGAGCAGTTCTTC. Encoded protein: CASSERSSYNEQFF.

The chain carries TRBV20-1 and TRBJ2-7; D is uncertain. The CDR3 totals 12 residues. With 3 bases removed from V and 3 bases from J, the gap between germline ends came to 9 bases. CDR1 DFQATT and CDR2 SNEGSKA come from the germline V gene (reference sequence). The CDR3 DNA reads TGCAGTGCTAGTCCGTACAGCTACGAGCAGTACTTC. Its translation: CSASPYSYEQYF.

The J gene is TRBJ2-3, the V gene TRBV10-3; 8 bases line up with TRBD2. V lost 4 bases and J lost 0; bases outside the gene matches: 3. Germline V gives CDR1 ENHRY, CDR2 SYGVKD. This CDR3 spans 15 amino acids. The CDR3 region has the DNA TGTGCCATCAGTGCCACTAGCGGCAGCACAGATACGCAGTATTTT. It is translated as CAISATSGSTDTQYF.

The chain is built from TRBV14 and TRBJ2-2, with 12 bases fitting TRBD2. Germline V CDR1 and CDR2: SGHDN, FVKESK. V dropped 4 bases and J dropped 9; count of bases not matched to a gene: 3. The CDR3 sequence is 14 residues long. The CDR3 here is CASSRLAGDRELFF. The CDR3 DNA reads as TGTGCCAGCAGCCGACTAGCGGGAGATCGGGAGCTGTTTTTT.

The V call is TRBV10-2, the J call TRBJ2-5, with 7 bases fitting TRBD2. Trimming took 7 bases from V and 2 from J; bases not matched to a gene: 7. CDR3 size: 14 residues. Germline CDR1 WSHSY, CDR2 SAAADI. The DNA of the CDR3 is TGCGCCAGCACTAAACTAGCGAAACAAGAGACCCAGTACTTC. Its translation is CASTKLAKQETQYF.

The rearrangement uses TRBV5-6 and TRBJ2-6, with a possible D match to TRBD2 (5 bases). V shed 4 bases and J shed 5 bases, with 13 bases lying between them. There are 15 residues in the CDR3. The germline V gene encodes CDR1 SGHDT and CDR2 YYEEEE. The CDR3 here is CASSEDLNWANVLTF. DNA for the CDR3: TGTGCCAGCAGCGAGGACTTGAACTGGGCCAACGTCCTGACTTTC.

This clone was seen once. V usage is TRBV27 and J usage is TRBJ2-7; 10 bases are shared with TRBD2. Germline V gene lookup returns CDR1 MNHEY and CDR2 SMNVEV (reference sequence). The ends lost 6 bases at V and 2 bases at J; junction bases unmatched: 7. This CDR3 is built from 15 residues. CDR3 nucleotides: TGTGCCAGCAGCCTTCTAGCGGGAGAACCCTACGAGCAGTACTTC. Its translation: CASSLLAGEPYEQYF.

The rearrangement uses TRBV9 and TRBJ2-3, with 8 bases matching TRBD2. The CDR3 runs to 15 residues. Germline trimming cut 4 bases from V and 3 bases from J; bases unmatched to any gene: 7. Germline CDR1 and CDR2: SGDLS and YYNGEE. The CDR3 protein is CASSPRGGETDTQYF. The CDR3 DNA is TGTGCCAGCAGCCCCCGGGGGGGCGAAACAGATACGCAGTATTTT.

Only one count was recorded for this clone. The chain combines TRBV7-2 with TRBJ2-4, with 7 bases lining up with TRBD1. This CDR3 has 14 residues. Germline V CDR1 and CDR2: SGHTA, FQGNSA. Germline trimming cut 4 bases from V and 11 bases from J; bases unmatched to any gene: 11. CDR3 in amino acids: CASSSAPGTVVQYF. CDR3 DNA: TGTGCCAGCAGCTCCGCCCCGGGGACAGTCGTTCAGTACTTC.